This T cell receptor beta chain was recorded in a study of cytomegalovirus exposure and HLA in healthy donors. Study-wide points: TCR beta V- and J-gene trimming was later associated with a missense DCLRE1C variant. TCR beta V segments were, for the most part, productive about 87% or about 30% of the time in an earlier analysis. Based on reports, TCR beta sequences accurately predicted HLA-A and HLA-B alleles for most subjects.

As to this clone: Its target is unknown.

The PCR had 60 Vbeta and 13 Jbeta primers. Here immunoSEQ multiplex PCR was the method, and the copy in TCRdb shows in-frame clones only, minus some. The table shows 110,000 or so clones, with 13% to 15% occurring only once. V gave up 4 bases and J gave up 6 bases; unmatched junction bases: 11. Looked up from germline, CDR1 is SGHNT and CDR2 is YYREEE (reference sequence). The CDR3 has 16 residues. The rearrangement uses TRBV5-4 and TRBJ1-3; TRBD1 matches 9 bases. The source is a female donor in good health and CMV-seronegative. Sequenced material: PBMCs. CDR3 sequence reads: CASSVRGDRVENTIYF. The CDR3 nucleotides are TGTGCCAGCAGCGTCCGGGGGGACAGGGTGGAAAACACCATATATTTT.